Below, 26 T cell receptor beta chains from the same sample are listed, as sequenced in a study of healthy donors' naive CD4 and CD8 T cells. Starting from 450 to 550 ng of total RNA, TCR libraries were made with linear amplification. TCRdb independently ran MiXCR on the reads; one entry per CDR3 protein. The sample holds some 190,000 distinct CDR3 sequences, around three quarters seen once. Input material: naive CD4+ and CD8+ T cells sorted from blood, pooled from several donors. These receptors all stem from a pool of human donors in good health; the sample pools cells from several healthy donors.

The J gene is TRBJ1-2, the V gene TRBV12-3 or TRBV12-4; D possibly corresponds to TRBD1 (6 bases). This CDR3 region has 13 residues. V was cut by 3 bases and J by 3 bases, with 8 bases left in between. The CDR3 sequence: CASSFWTDYGYTF. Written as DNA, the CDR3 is TGTGCCAGCAGTTTCTGGACAGACTATGGCTACACCTTC.

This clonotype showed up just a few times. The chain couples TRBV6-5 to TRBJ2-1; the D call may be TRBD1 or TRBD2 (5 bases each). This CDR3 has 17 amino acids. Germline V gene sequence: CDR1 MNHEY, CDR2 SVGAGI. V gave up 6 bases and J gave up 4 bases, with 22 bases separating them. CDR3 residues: CASSRDYSGGTYNEQFF. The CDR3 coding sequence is TGTGCCAGCAGCCGCGACTATAGTGGGGGAACGTACAATGAGCAGTTCTTC.

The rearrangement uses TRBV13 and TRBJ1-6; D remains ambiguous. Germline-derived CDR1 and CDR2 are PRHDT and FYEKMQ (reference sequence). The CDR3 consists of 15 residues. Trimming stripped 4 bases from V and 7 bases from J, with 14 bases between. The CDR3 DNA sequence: TGTGCCAGCAGCTCCGAGGGAGTCATCAATTCACCCCTCCACTTT. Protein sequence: CASSSEGVINSPLHF. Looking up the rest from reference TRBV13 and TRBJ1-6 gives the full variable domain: AAGVIQSPRHLIKEKRETATLKCYPIPRHDTVYWYQQGPGQDPQFLISFYEKMQSDKGSIPDRFSAQQFSDYHSELNMSSLELGDSALYFCASSSEGVINSPLHFGNGTRLTVT.

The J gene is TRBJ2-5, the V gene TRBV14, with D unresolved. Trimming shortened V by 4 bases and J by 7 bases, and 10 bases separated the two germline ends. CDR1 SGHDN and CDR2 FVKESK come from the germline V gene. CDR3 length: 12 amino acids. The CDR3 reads CASSPLFGTQYF. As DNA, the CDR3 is TGTGCCAGCAGCCCCCTTTTTGGGACCCAGTACTTC.

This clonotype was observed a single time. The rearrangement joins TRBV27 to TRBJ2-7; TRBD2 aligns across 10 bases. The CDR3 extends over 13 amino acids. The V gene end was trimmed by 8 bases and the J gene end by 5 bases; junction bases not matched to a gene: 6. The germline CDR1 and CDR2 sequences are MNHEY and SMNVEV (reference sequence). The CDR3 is CASGLAGENEQYF. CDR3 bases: TGTGCCAGCGGTCTAGCGGGAGAAAACGAGCAGTACTTC.

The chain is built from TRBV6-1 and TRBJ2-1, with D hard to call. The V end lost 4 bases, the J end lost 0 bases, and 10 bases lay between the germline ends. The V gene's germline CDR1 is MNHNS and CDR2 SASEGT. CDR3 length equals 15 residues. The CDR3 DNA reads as TGTGCCAGCAGTGGTGGCCCTAGCTCCTACAATGAGCAGTTCTTC. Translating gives CASSGGPSSYNEQFF.

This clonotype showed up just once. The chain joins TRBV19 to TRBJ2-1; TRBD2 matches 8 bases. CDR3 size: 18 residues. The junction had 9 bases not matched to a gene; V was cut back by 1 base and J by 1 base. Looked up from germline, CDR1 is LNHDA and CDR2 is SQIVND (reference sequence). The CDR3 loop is CASSIGPSGWGSYNEQFF. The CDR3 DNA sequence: TGTGCCAGTAGTATAGGTCCTAGCGGGTGGGGATCCTACAATGAGCAGTTCTTC.

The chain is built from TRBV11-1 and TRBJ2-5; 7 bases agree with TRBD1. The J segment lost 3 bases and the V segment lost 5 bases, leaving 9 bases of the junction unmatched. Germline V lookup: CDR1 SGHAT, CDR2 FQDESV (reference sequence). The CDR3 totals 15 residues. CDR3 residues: CASSPGQATKETQYF. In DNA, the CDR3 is TGTGCCAGCAGCCCAGGACAGGCGACGAAAGAGACCCAGTACTTC. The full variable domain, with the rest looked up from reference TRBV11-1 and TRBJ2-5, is EAEVAQSPRYKITEKSQAVAFWCDPISGHATLYWYRQILGQGPELLVQFQDESVVDDSQLPKDRFSAERLKGVDSTLKIQPAELGDSAMYLCASSPGQATKETQYFGPGTRLLVL.

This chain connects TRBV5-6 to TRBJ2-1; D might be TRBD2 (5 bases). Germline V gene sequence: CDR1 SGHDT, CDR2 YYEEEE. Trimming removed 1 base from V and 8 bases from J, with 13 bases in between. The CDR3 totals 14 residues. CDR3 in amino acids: CASSLIERRDEQFF. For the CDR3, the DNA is TGTGCCAGCAGCTTGATCGAGCGGAGAGATGAGCAGTTCTTC.

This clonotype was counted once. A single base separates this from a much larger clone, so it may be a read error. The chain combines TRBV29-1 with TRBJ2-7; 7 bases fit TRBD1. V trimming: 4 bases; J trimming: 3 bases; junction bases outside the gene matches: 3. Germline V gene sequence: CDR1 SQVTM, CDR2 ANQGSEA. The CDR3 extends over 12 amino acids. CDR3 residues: CSVATGIYEQYF. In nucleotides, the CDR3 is TGCAGCGTTGCGACAGGGATCTACGAGCAGTACTTC.

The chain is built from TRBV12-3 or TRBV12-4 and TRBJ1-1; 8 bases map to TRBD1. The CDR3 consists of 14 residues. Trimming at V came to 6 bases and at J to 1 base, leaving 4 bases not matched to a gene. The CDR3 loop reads CASRPGQGNTEAFF. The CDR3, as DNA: TGTGCCAGCAGGCCCGGACAGGGGAACACTGAAGCTTTCTTT.

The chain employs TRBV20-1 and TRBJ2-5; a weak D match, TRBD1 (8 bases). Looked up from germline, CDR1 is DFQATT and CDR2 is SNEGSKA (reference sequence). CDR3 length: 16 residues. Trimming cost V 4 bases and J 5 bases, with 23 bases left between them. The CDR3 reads CSANSGVPGQEETQYF. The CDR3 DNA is TGCAGTGCTAACAGCGGGGTCCCGGGACAGGAGGAGACCCAGTACTTC.

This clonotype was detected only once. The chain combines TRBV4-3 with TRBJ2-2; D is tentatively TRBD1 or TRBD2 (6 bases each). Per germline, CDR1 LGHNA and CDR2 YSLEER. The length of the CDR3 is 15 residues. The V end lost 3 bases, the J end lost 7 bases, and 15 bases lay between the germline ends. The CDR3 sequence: CASSQGPGGGGELFF. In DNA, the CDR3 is TGCGCCAGCAGCCAGGGACCCGGGGGCGGCGGGGAGCTGTTTTTT.

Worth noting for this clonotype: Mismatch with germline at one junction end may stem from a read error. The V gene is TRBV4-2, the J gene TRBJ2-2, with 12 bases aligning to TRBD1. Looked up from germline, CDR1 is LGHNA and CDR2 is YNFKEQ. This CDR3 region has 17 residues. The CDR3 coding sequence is TGCGCCAGCAGCCAGGAGCGGGACAGGGGGCTAACCGGGGAGCTGTTTTTT. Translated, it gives CASSQERDRGLTGELFF.

CDR3 nucleotide sequence: TGTGCCAGCAGTACAGGGACTAGCTCCGGGGAGCTGTTTTTT. It specifies CASSTGTSSGELFF. The chain uses TRBV6-5 and TRBJ2-2; 9 positions match TRBD2. The CDR3 covers 14 residues. V shed 5 bases and J 6 bases; nucleotides not matched to a gene: 4. Germline CDR1 is MNHEY and CDR2 is SVGAGI.

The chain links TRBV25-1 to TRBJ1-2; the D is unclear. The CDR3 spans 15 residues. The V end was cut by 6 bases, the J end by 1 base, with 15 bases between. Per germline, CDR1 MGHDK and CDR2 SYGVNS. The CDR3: CASRILDGDNYGYTF. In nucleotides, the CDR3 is TGTGCCAGCAGGATCTTGGACGGAGATAACTATGGCTACACCTTC.

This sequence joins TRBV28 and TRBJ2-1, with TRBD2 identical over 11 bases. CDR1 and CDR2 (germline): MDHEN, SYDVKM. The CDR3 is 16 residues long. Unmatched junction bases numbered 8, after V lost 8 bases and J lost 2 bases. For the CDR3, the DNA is TGTGCCAGCGGGGTTAGCGGGAGGGCCGCCTACAATGAGCAGTTCTTC. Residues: CASGVSGRAAYNEQFF.

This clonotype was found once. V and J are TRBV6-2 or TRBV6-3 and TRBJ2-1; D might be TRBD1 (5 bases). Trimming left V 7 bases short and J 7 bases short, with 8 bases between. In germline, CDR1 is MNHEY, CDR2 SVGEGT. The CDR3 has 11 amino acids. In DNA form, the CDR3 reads TGTGCCAGCACCTGGACAAATGAGCAGTTCTTC. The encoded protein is CASTWTNEQFF.

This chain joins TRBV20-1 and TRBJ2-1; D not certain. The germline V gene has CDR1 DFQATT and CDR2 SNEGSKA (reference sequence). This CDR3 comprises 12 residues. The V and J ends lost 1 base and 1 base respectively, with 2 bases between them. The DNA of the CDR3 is TGCAGTGCTAGAGTATCCTACAATGAGCAGTTCTTC. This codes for CSARVSYNEQFF.

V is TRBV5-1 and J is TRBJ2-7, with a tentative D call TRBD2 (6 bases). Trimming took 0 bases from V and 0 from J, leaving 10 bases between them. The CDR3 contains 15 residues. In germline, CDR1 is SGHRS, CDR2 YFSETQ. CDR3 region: CASSLVVGGSYEQYF. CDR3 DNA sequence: TGCGCCAGCAGCTTGGTGGTCGGGGGCTCCTACGAGCAGTACTTC.

The CDR3 nucleotides are TGTGCCAGCAGTTACTCCCGGGGGGCAGCAGAAGAGACCCAGTACTTC. Translated: CASSYSRGAAEETQYF. The chain is built from TRBV6-5 and TRBJ2-5; possible D gene TRBD2, 7 bases. The germline V gene has CDR1 MNHEY and CDR2 SVGAGI. The V and J ends lost 0 bases and 3 bases respectively, with 14 bases between them. This CDR3 is 16 amino acids long.

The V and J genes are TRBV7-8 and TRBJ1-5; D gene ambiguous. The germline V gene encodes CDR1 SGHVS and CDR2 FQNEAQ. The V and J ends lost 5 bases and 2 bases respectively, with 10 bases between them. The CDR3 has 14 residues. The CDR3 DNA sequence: TGTGCCAGCAGCGTTCATAGGGGCAATCAGCCCCAGCATTTT. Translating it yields CASSVHRGNQPQHF.

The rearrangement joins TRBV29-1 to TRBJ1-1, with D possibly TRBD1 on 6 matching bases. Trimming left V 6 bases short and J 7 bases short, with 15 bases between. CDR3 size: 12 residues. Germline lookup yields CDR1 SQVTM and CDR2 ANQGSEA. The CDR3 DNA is TGCAGCGTGGAGGACAGACCTTTTGAAGCTTTCTTT. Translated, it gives CSVEDRPFEAFF.

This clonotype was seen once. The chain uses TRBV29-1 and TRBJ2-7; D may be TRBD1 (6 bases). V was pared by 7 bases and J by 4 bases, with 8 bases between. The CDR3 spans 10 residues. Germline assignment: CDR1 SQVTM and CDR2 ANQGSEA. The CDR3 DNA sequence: TGCAGCGCCGGGACATACGAGCAGTACTTC. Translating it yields CSAGTYEQYF.

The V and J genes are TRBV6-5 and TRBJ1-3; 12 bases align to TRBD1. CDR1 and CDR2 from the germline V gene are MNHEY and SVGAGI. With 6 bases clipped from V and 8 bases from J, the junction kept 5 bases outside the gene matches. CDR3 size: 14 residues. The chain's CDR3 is CASRPGTGGHTIYF. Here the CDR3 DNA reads TGTGCCAGCAGACCCGGGACAGGGGGCCACACCATATATTTT.

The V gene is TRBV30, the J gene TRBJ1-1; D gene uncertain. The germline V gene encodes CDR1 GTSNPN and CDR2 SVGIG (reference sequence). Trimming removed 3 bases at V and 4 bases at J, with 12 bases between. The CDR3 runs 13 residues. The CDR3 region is CAWRVLDVTEAFF. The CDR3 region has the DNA TGTGCCTGGAGAGTACTGGATGTCACTGAAGCTTTCTTT.